The next 23 T cell receptor beta chains were all read from a single sample in a study of blood T cell repertoires in COVID-19. The assay was immunoSEQ multiplex PCR, and TCRdb's table has in-frame clones only and misses some. Counted here are around 300,000 clones, around 83% occurring once; the ten biggest clones make up roughly 3%. The sample consisted of peripheral blood. Receptor source: a young man with active or convalescent COVID-19.

This clone was counted many times. The gene calls are TRBV4-2 and TRBJ2-1; TRBD2 matches 7 bases. This CDR3 has 18 residues. Germline-derived CDR1 and CDR2 are LGHNA and YNFKEQ. Trimming cost V 4 bases and J 0 bases; bases outside gene matches: 12. The CDR3 is CASSRSLGRGSSYNEQFF. The DNA for the CDR3 is TGTGCCAGCAGCCGGTCCCTGGGGCGGGGGAGCTCCTACAATGAGCAGTTCTTC.

The V gene is TRBV4-1, the J gene TRBJ1-5; 7 bases are shared with TRBD1. V lost 4 bases and J lost 3; bases outside the gene matches: 6. CDR1 and CDR2 from the germline V gene are MGHRA and YSYEKL. This CDR3 comprises 15 residues. The CDR3 loop reads CASSPRDSYNQPQHF. In DNA, the CDR3 is TGCGCCAGCAGCCCCCGGGACAGTTACAATCAGCCCCAGCATTTT.

The rearrangement uses TRBV5-1 and TRBJ2-3; 11 bases are shared with TRBD2. The CDR3 is 16 residues long. The trim removed 0 bases at V and 10 bases at J, leaving 10 bases unmatched. CDR1 and CDR2 (germline): SGHRS, YFSETQ. The CDR3: CASSLGGALAGESQYF. The CDR3 DNA follows: TGCGCCAGCAGCTTGGGCGGGGCACTAGCGGGGGAATCGCAGTATTTT.

The chain links TRBV11-3 to TRBJ2-7, with D perhaps matching TRBD2 (6 bases). Germline CDR1 reads SGHNT; CDR2 reads YENEEA. This CDR3 region has 13 residues. Trimming pared 3 bases from V and 5 bases from J, leaving 11 bases between. CDR3 DNA: TGTGCCAGCAGCTTCGGGGCGGGGAACGAGCAGTACTTC. Amino acid sequence: CASSFGAGNEQYF.

The rearrangement links TRBV24-1 to TRBJ2-1; D might be TRBD1 (6 bases). Germline V gene lookup returns CDR1 KGHDR and CDR2 SFDVKD. Trimming left V 3 bases short and J 4 bases short, with 9 bases between. The CDR3 is 14 residues long. CDR3 bases: TGTGCCACCAGTGATATTGGACAGTACAATGAGCAGTTCTTC. Residues: CATSDIGQYNEQFF.

The chain uses TRBV30 and TRBJ1-2, with 7 bases identical to TRBD1. The CDR3 loop spans 12 amino acids. J lost 4 bases, V lost 7 bases, and 6 bases had no gene match. From germline, CDR1 is GTSNPN and CDR2 SVGIG (reference sequence). The CDR3 loop is CASTGAFYGYTF. The CDR3 DNA sequence: TGTGCCTCTACAGGGGCCTTCTATGGCTACACCTTC.

Comments on this clone: Other DNA sequences in the sample encode the same CDR3. The J gene is TRBJ2-5, the V gene TRBV3-1 (or the pseudogene TRBV3-2); possible D gene TRBD1, 5 bases. The CDR3 is 14 residues long. Trimming pared 0 bases from V and 5 bases from J, leaving 10 bases between. CDR1 and CDR2 from the germline V gene are LGHDT and YNNKEL (reference sequence). The CDR3: CASSQETGRETQYF. The CDR3 DNA follows: TGTGCCAGCAGCCAAGAAACAGGAAGGGAGACCCAGTACTTC.

This chain uses TRBV28 with TRBJ1-1; a possible D gene is TRBD1 (5 bases). CDR1 MDHEN and CDR2 SYDVKM come from the germline V gene. The CDR3 sequence is 13 residues long. Between the trimmed V and J ends, which lost 8 bases and 5 bases, there was a span of 15 bases. CDR3 residues: CASRRGGGTEAFF. The CDR3 DNA reads TGTGCCAGCCGACGGGGCGGGGGGACTGAAGCTTTCTTT.

This chain joins TRBV5-4 and TRBJ2-7, with D tentatively TRBD1 (7 bases). Trimming stripped 4 bases from V and 3 bases from J, with 17 bases between. The CDR3 consists of 15 residues. Germline CDR1 SGHNT, CDR2 YYREEE (reference sequence). This CDR3 is CASSPGGLALYEQYF. CDR3 DNA: TGTGCCAGCAGCCCAGGGGGGTTGGCTCTCTACGAGCAGTACTTC.

The chain combines TRBV7-2 with TRBJ1-1; 10 bases are shared with TRBD1. With 3 bases clipped from V and 11 bases from J, the junction kept 3 bases outside the gene matches. The germline gives CDR1 SGHTA, CDR2 FQGNSA. The CDR3 length is 12 residues. The CDR3 reads CASSLTGGAAFF. The CDR3 nucleotides are TGTGCCAGCAGCTTGACAGGGGGCGCGGCTTTCTTT.

The chain employs TRBV4-3 and TRBJ2-5, with D maybe TRBD1 (5 bases). Germline CDR1 is LGHNA and CDR2 is YSLEER. V gave up 0 bases and J gave up 5 bases, with 13 bases separating them. The CDR3 spans 15 residues. The CDR3 region is CASSQDWTPRETQYF. CDR3 coding DNA: TGCGCCAGCAGCCAAGATTGGACACCCCGGGAGACCCAGTACTTC.

The chain links TRBV30 to TRBJ1-4, with D tentatively TRBD1 (6 bases). This CDR3 contains 16 residues. V was clipped by 2 bases and J by 0 bases, with 13 bases between them. Germline assignment: CDR1 GTSNPN and CDR2 SVGIG (reference sequence). CDR3 loop: CAWSRGDTATNEKLFF. In nucleotides, the CDR3 is TGTGCCTGGAGTAGAGGGGACACGGCAACTAATGAAAAACTGTTTTTT.

This sequence joins TRBV6-2 or TRBV6-3 and TRBJ2-7; 9 bases agree with TRBD1. The CDR3 loop spans 16 amino acids. Germline trimming cut 6 bases from V and 3 bases from J; bases unmatched to any gene: 12. Germline V gives CDR1 MNHEY, CDR2 SVGEGT. CDR3 protein: CASSLPGTGRNYEQYF. In DNA form, the CDR3 reads TGTGCCAGCAGCTTACCCGGGACAGGGCGGAACTACGAGCAGTACTTC.

The V gene is TRBV28, the J gene TRBJ1-3; D not certain. The CDR3 consists of 14 residues. Germline V gene data show CDR1 as MDHEN and CDR2 as SYDVKM. Trimming stripped 2 bases from V and 8 bases from J, with 13 bases between. CDR3 sequence: CASSLNREVDTIYF. In DNA form, the CDR3 reads TGTGCCAGCAGTTTAAATCGGGAGGTTGACACCATATATTTT. Supplemented by reference TRBV28 and TRBJ1-3, the full variable domain reads DVKVTQSSRYLVKRTGEKVFLECVQDMDHENMFWYRQDPGLGLRLIYFSYDVKMKEKGDIPEGYSVSREKKERFSLILESASTNQTSMYLCASSLNREVDTIYFGEGSWLTVV.

V gene TRBV19 combines with J gene TRBJ1-4; the match to TRBD1 covers 8 bases. Germline values: CDR1 LNHDA, CDR2 SQIVND (reference sequence). The CDR3 spans 16 residues. V shed 0 bases, J shed 7 bases, and the junction held 7 bases outside the gene matches. Written as DNA, the CDR3 is TGTGCCAGTAGTATAGAGTTGGGGACAGGTCTTGAAAAACTGTTTTTT. It encodes CASSIELGTGLEKLFF.

J is TRBJ1-2 and V is TRBV19; D perhaps matches TRBD1 (5 bases). The germline CDR1 and CDR2 sequences are LNHDA and SQIVND (reference sequence). The CDR3 is 12 amino acids. V lost 7 bases and J lost 5, with 11 bases in between. The CDR3 coding sequence is TGTGCCAGTACGCGGGGGAGGTATGGCTACACCTTC. As protein: CASTRGRYGYTF.

This chain connects TRBV18 to TRBJ1-3, with TRBD1 identical over 7 bases. In germline, CDR1 is KGHSH, CDR2 LQKENI. With 2 bases clipped from V and 4 bases from J, the junction kept 8 bases outside the gene matches. This CDR3 is built from 16 residues. CDR3 DNA: TGTGCCAGCTCACCAACCGGGCAGGGGGTCGGAAACACCATATATTTT. Its translation is CASSPTGQGVGNTIYF. Using reference TRBV18 and TRBJ1-3 for the parts outside the CDR3, the full variable domain is NAGVMQNPRHLVRRRGQEARLRCSPMKGHSHVYWYRQLPEEGLKFMVYLQKENIIDESGMPKERFSAEFPKEGPSILRIQQVVRGDSAAYFCASSPTGQGVGNTIYFGEGSWLTVV.

The chain couples TRBV7-3 to TRBJ1-1; a possible D gene is TRBD1 (6 bases). The germline CDR1 and CDR2 sequences are SGHTA and FQGTGA. This CDR3 contains 12 residues. Trimming shortened V by 5 bases and J by 7 bases, and 11 bases separated the two germline ends. DNA for the CDR3: TGTGCCAGCAGCCAGACAGGCAGTGAAGCTTTCTTT. Translating it yields CASSQTGSEAFF.

The chain combines TRBV7-2 with TRBJ1-5; weak D call: TRBD1 (5 bases). Germline V gene lookup returns CDR1 SGHTA and CDR2 FQGNSA. Trimming removed 4 bases at V and 8 bases at J, with 9 bases between. The CDR3 contains 12 residues. The CDR3 is CASSSEGKPQHF. The CDR3 DNA reads TGTGCCAGCAGCTCGGAGGGGAAGCCCCAGCATTTT. The complete variable domain, with remaining parts taken from reference TRBV7-2 and TRBJ1-5, reads GAGVSQSPSNKVTEKGKDVELRCDPISGHTALYWYRQSLGQGLEFLIYFQGNSAPDKSGLPSDRFSAERTGGSVSTLTIQRTQQEDSAVYLCASSSEGKPQHFGDGTRLSIL.

This chain joins TRBV28 and TRBJ2-1; D uncertain. V was shortened by 5 bases and J by 6 bases, with 11 bases between the two germline ends. The CDR3 totals 13 residues. CDR1 and CDR2 from the germline V gene are MDHEN and SYDVKM. The CDR3 spells CASSAEYGNEQFF. The CDR3 DNA follows: TGTGCCAGCAGTGCCGAATACGGCAATGAGCAGTTCTTC.

This chain links TRBV19 with TRBJ1-1; no reliable D call. The CDR3 covers 14 residues. V lost 5 bases, J lost 1 base, and 11 bases lay in between. Germline CDR1 reads LNHDA; CDR2 reads SQIVND (reference sequence). CDR3 DNA sequence: TGTGCCAGTAGTCGCGGGAGCAAGAACACTGAAGCTTTCTTT. Encoded protein: CASSRGSKNTEAFF.

This clone was observed a single time. CDR3 amino acids: CASSGGGSLTKNIQYF. In nucleotides, the CDR3 is TGTGCCAGCAGTGGGGGCGGGAGTCTGACCAAAAACATTCAGTACTTC. The chain carries TRBV7-2 and TRBJ2-4; a possible D gene is TRBD2 (7 bases). Germline V gene lookup returns CDR1 SGHTA and CDR2 FQGNSA. The CDR3 has 16 amino acids. Trimming removed 6 bases at V and 2 bases at J, with 17 bases between.

This clone has just one count. The chain carries TRBV11-3 and TRBJ2-3, with TRBD2 matching 12 bases. V dropped 4 bases and J dropped 3; count of bases not matched to a gene: 14. From germline, CDR1 is SGHNT and CDR2 YENEEA. This CDR3 region has 19 residues. The DNA of the CDR3 is TGTGCCAGCAGCTCCCGGACTAGCGGGGCATCAGGGGAGACAGATACGCAGTATTTT. Its translation: CASSSRTSGASGETDTQYF.